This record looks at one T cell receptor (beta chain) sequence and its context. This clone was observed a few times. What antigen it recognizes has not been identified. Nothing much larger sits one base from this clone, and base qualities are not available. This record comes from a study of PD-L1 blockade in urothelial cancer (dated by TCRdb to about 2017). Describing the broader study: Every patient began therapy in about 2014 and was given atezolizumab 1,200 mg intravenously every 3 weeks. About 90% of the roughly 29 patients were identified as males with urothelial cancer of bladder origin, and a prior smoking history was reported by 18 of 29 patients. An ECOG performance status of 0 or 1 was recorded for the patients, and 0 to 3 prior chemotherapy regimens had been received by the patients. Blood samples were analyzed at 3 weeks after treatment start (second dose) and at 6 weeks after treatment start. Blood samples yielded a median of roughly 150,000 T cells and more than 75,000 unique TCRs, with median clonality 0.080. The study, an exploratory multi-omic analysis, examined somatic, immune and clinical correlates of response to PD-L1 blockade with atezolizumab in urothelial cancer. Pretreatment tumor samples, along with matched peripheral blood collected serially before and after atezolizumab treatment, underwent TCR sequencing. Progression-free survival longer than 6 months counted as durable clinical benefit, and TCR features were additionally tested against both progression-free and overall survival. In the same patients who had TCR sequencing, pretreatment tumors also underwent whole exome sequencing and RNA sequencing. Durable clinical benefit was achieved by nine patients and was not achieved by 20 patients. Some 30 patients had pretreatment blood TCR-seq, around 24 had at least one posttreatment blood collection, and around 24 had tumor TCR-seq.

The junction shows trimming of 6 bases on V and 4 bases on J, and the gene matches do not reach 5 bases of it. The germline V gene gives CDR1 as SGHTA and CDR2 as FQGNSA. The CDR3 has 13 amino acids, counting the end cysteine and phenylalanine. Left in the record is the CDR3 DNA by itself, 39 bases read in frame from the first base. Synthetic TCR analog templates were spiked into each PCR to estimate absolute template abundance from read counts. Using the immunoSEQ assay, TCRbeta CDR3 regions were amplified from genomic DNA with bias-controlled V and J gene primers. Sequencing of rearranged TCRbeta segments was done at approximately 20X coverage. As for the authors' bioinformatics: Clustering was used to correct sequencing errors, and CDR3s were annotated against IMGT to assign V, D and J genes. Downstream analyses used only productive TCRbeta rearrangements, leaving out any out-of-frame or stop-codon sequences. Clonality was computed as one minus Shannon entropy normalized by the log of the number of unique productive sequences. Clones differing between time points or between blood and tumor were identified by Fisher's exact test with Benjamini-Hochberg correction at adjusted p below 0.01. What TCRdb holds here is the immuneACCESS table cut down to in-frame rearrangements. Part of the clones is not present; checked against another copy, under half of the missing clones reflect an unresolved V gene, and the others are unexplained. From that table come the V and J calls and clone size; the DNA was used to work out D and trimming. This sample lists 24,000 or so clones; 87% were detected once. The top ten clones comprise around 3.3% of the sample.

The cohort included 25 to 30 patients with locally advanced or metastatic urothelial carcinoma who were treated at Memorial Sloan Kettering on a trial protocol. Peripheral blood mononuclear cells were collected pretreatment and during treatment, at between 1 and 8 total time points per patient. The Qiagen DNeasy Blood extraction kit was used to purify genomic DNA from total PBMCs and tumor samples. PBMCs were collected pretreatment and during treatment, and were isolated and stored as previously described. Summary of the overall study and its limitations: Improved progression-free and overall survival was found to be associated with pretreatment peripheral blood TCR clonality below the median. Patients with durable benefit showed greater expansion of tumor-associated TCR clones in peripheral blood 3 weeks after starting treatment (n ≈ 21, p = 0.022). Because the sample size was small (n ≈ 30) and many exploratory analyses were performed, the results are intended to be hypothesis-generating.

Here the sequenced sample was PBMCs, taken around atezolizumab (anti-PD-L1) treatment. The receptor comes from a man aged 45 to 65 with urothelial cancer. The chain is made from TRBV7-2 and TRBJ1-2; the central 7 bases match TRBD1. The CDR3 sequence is CASRGQGVYGYTF. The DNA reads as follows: TGTGCCAGCAGGGGTCAGGGGGTCTATGGCTACACCTTC.